This TCR beta chain was recovered during a study of cytomegalovirus exposure and HLA in healthy donors. A multiplex PCR was run with 60 Vbeta primers and 13 Jbeta primers. Some clones are missing from TCRdb's copy, which holds only in-frame ones; the method was immunoSEQ multiplex PCR. The sample records 150,000 to 200,000 clones, 65% to 80% being singletons. Germline values: CDR1 MNHEY, CDR2 SMNVEV (reference sequence). Losses at the gene ends were 6 bases for V and 0 bases for J; bases not matched to a gene: 11. The CDR3 is made up of 17 amino acids. Sequencing was done on a sample of PBMCs. This receptor was taken from a woman aged 40 to 50 in good health and CMV-seronegative. V and J are TRBV27 and TRBJ2-3; 8 bases are a match to TRBD1. For the CDR3, the DNA is TGTGCCAGCAGCTACAGACAGGGGTCAACTAGCACAGATACGCAGTATTTT. It encodes CASSYRQGSTSTDTQYF.